The 22 T cell receptor beta chains reported below all come from one sample, sequenced in a study of T cells after yellow fever vaccination. TCRdb used MiXCR to reprocess the 5' RACE reads, holding one entry per CDR3 protein. The repertoire consists of about 99,000 distinct CDR3 sequences, with 5.8% occurring once and the leading ten covering over 40%. The starting material was CD8+ T cells sorted from PBMCs, obtained 10 days after the yellow fever booster vaccination. Receptors originate from a man between 18 and 29 years old who received the YFV17D yellow fever vaccine.

The chain links TRBV12-3 or TRBV12-4 to TRBJ2-7, with TRBD2 identical over 8 bases. V lost 4 bases to trimming and J lost 4 bases; unmatched junction nucleotides: 6. The CDR3 runs 14 residues. CDR3 amino acids: CASSSRREGYEQYF. The DNA for the CDR3 is TGTGCCAGCAGTTCCCGCCGGGAGGGGTACGAGCAGTACTTC.

This clonotype was detected many times. CDR3 sequence (DNA): TGCGCCAGCAGCTCCCTCGGCAGGGACACAGATACGCAGTATTTT. Its translation is CASSSLGRDTDTQYF. The chain couples TRBV5-1 to TRBJ2-3, with D possibly TRBD1 on 5 matching bases. Trimming stripped 3 bases from V and 2 bases from J, with 13 bases between. Germline V gene sequence: CDR1 SGHRS, CDR2 YFSETQ. The CDR3 totals 15 residues. The entire variable domain, with the rest obtained from reference TRBV5-1 and TRBJ2-3, is as follows: KAGVTQTPRYLIKTRGQQVTLSCSPISGHRSVSWYQQTPGQGLQFLFEYFSETQRNKGNFPGRFSGRQFSNSRSEMNVSTLELGDSALYLCASSSLGRDTDTQYFGPGTRLTVL.

This clonotype was seen a handful of times. This rearrangement joins TRBV7-2 to TRBJ2-1; a possible D gene is TRBD2 (5 bases). V gave up 1 base and J gave up 3 bases, with 7 bases separating them. The CDR3 covers 14 residues. Germline V gene lookup returns CDR1 SGHTA and CDR2 FQGNSA. CDR3 DNA sequence: TGTGCCAGCAGCTTAGGGACTCGCTACAATGAGCAGTTCTTC. It is translated as CASSLGTRYNEQFF.

The chain has TRBV29-1 and TRBJ2-2; D possibly matches TRBD1 or TRBD2 (5 bases each). The V gene lost 3 bases and the J gene lost 2 bases, with 10 bases spanning the gap. The germline gives CDR1 SQVTM, CDR2 ANQGSEA. The CDR3 is 14 residues long. CDR3 DNA: TGCAGCGTTGATCGGGACGGTAACACCGGGGAGCTGTTTTTT. This codes for CSVDRDGNTGELFF.

The rearrangement uses TRBV24-1 and TRBJ2-3, with unresolved D. Germline V lookup: CDR1 KGHDR, CDR2 SFDVKD. This CDR3 is built from 12 residues. The V gene lost 5 bases and the J gene lost 0 bases, with 2 bases spanning the gap. CDR3: CATSGSTDTQYF. As DNA, the CDR3 is TGTGCCACCAGTGGGAGCACAGATACGCAGTATTTT.

In its sample, this clonotype was seen a few times. The gene calls are TRBV3-1 and TRBJ2-5, with 10 nucleotides matching TRBD2. In germline, CDR1 is LGHDT, CDR2 YNNKEL (reference sequence). The CDR3 contains 16 residues. J was trimmed by 5 bases and V by 4 bases; bases with no gene match: 10. CDR3 bases: TGTGCCAGCAGCCGCGGCAGCGGGGGGGCCGGGGAGACCCAGTACTTC. Translated: CASSRGSGGAGETQYF.

This chain links TRBV5-1 with TRBJ2-2; 9 nucleotides align to TRBD1. The V and J ends lost 5 bases and 4 bases, in that order; junction bases with no gene match: 6. The CDR3 extends over 15 amino acids. The germline V gene encodes CDR1 SGHRS and CDR2 YFSETQ. Written as DNA, the CDR3 is TGCGCCAGCAGAACCGGGACAGGGACCACCGGGGAGCTGTTTTTT. It yields the protein CASRTGTGTTGELFF.

This clonotype was observed a handful of times. The chain has TRBV12-3 or TRBV12-4 and TRBJ1-5, with D perhaps matching TRBD1 (6 bases). V was pared by 6 bases and J by 3 bases, with 15 bases between. The CDR3 has 15 amino acids. This CDR3 reads CASSPEGGSNQPQHF. The CDR3 coding sequence is TGTGCCAGCAGCCCGGAGGGGGGATCCAATCAGCCCCAGCATTTT.

Many counts were recorded for this clonotype. The chain combines TRBV5-1 with TRBJ2-2, with D perhaps matching TRBD2 (6 bases). Germline lookup yields CDR1 SGHRS and CDR2 YFSETQ. The CDR3 length is 17 residues. Trimming removed 3 bases at V and 1 base at J, with 16 bases between. CDR3 amino acids: CASSSNLGGRNTGELFF. CDR3 nucleotide sequence: TGCGCCAGCAGCTCGAACCTCGGGGGAAGGAACACCGGGGAGCTGTTTTTT.

This clonotype was counted only a few times. J is TRBJ2-7 and V is TRBV9; TRBD1 aligns across 8 bases. CDR1 is SGDLS, CDR2 YYNGEE, per germline. V lost 4 bases, J lost 4 bases, and 7 bases stayed unmatched. The CDR3 is 14 amino acids. CDR3 DNA sequence: TGTGCCAGCAGCACTGGACAGGGTGCTTACGAGCAGTACTTC. It codes for CASSTGQGAYEQYF.

In this sample, this clonotype turned up a few times. V usage is TRBV15 and J usage is TRBJ1-2, with D perhaps TRBD1 (5 bases). The CDR3 runs 14 residues. CDR1 is LNHNV and CDR2 is YYDKDF in the germline V gene (reference sequence). V was shortened by 1 base and J by 8 bases, with 14 bases between the two germline ends. The CDR3 DNA reads TGTGCCACCAGCAGAGCGTCCGGGACTTGGGGCTACACCTTC. Amino acid sequence: CATSRASGTWGYTF.

This clonotype was seen repeatedly, ten times or more. The V gene is TRBV20-1, the J gene TRBJ2-3; 7 bases are a match to TRBD2. CDR1 and CDR2 from the germline V gene are DFQATT and SNEGSKA (reference sequence). The CDR3 is 19 amino acids. Trimming at V came to 1 base and at J to 3 bases, leaving 19 bases not matched to a gene. The CDR3 loop reads CSARARASGNPHGTDTQYF. The CDR3, as DNA: TGCAGTGCTAGAGCCAGGGCTAGCGGTAACCCCCATGGGACAGATACGCAGTATTTT.

This clonotype showed up just once. The chain recombines TRBV27 with TRBJ1-5; D is unresolved. This CDR3 has 14 amino acids. Germline loops: CDR1 MNHEY, CDR2 SMNVEV (reference sequence). V was pared by 2 bases and J by 1 base, with 6 bases between. The CDR3 reads CASSLGISNQPQHF. The DNA of the CDR3 is TGTGCCAGCAGTTTAGGGATAAGCAATCAGCCCCAGCATTTT.

This clonotype showed up many times. The chain couples TRBV7-8 to TRBJ2-7, with D possibly TRBD1 on 6 matching bases. Trimming took 0 bases from V and 5 from J, leaving 17 bases between them. This CDR3 contains 16 residues. CDR1 SGHVS and CDR2 FQNEAQ come from the germline V gene. The DNA for the CDR3 is TGTGCCAGCAGCTTAGCGACGAGGACAGCTGGAAACGAGCAGTACGTC. This encodes CASSLATRTAGNEQYV.

The chain recombines TRBV4-1 with TRBJ2-2; weak D call: TRBD2 (6 bases). Germline V gene data show CDR1 as MGHRA and CDR2 as YSYEKL. The CDR3 spans 15 residues. Trimming cost V 3 bases and J 2 bases, with 10 bases left between them. CDR3 residues: CASSQVSGNTGELFF. CDR3 DNA: TGCGCCAGCAGCCAGGTTAGCGGTAACACCGGGGAGCTGTTTTTT.

In this sample, this clonotype turned up many times. CDR3 coding DNA: TGTGCCAGCAGTCCAGCGGACTACGAGCAGTACTTC. This encodes CASSPADYEQYF. The chain employs TRBV6-2 or TRBV6-3 and TRBJ2-7; tentative D call: TRBD2 (5 bases). V was clipped by 5 bases and J by 3 bases, with 8 bases between them. Germline assignment: CDR1 MNHEY and CDR2 SVGEGT. This CDR3 region has 12 residues.

The chain recombines TRBV7-9 with TRBJ1-2, with a tentative D call TRBD1 (5 bases). The CDR3 has 13 residues. Looked up from germline, CDR1 is SEHNR and CDR2 is FQNEAQ (reference sequence). Trimming removed 3 bases from V and 5 bases from J, with 10 bases in between. The chain's CDR3 is CASSLAGHYGYTF. The CDR3 DNA reads as TGTGCCAGCAGCTTGGCAGGGCATTATGGCTACACCTTC.

A few counts support this clonotype. The chain links TRBV6-1 to TRBJ2-5; D is unclear. The germline V and J ends were trimmed by 2 bases and 2 bases, with 9 bases remaining between them. The CDR3 spans 14 residues. Looked up from germline, CDR1 is MNHNS and CDR2 is SASEGT. The CDR3, as DNA: TGTGCCAGCAGTGAACCTACAGTACAAGAGACCCAGTACTTC. It codes for CASSEPTVQETQYF.

J is TRBJ1-1 and V is TRBV7-9; D ambiguous. CDR1 and CDR2 from the germline V gene are SEHNR and FQNEAQ (reference sequence). The ends were cut back, 1 base at V and 0 bases at J, with 6 bases in the middle. The CDR3 contains 14 residues. The CDR3 nucleotides read TGTGCCAGCAGCTTAGGGAGCATGAACACTGAAGCTTTCTTT. Its translation is CASSLGSMNTEAFF.

The rearrangement uses TRBV27 and TRBJ1-2, with 7 bases aligning to TRBD1. The CDR3 contains 13 residues. Germline V lookup: CDR1 MNHEY, CDR2 SMNVEV (reference sequence). V shed 3 bases and J 7 bases; nucleotides not matched to a gene: 5. The CDR3 nucleotides read TGTGCCAGCAGTTTCACAGGGGCCTTTGGCTACACCTTC. It is translated as CASSFTGAFGYTF.

This clonotype was seen ten or more times. V gene TRBV4-1 combines with J gene TRBJ2-3; TRBD1 is a possible D gene (5 bases). V was pared by 0 bases and J by 6 bases, with 10 bases between. The CDR3 length is 14 residues. Looked up from germline, CDR1 is MGHRA and CDR2 is YSYEKL. The CDR3 protein is CASSQDRGRDTQYF. The CDR3 nucleotides are TGCGCCAGCAGCCAAGATAGGGGAAGGGATACGCAGTATTTT.

The chain recombines TRBV5-1 with TRBJ2-3, with D maybe TRBD2 (6 bases). Trimming shortened V by 4 bases and J by 6 bases, and 12 bases separated the two germline ends. The CDR3 covers 13 residues. Germline CDR1 is SGHRS and CDR2 is YFSETQ. CDR3 sequence (DNA): TGCGCCAGCAGCGGGGGACTCCGGGATACGCAGTATTTT. It encodes CASSGGLRDTQYF. The entire variable domain, with the rest obtained from reference TRBV5-1 and TRBJ2-3, is as follows: KAGVTQTPRYLIKTRGQQVTLSCSPISGHRSVSWYQQTPGQGLQFLFEYFSETQRNKGNFPGRFSGRQFSNSRSEMNVSTLELGDSALYLCASSGGLRDTQYFGPGTRLTVL.